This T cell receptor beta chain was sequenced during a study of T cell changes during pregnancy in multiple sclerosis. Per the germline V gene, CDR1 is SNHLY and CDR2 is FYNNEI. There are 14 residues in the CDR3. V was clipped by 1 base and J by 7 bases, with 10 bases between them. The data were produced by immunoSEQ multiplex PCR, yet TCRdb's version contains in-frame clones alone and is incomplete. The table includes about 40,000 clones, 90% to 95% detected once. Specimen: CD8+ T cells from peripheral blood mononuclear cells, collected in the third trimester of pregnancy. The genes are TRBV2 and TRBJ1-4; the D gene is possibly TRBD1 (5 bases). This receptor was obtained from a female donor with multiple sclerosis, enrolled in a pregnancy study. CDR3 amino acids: CASSEGQGGEKLFF. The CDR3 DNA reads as TGTGCCAGCAGTGAAGGGCAGGGCGGTGAAAAACTGTTTTTT.